The sequence of this T cell receptor (beta chain) was determined in a study of identical twins. Study-wide points: Excess sharing between twins was weaker in beta out-of-frame sequences.

The CDR3 spans 17 residues. A remark on this clonotype: Its antigen is unidentified.

In TCRdb, the 5' RACE reads were re-called with MiXCR into one record per CDR3 protein. This sample has 1.5 million or so distinct CDR3 sequences; 32% occur once, and the top ten carry over 0.25%. This receptor was obtained from a newborn girl in good health. The genes are TRBV12-3 or TRBV12-4 and TRBJ2-1, with 15 bases matching TRBD2. The end of the DNA fits TRBJ2-7 better, so the J call may be wrong. Sequenced sample: cord blood. DNA of the CDR3: TGTGCCAGCAGTTTAGGGGGACTAGCGGGAGGTTTCGATGAGCAGTACTTC. It is translated as CASSLGGLAGGFDEQYF.